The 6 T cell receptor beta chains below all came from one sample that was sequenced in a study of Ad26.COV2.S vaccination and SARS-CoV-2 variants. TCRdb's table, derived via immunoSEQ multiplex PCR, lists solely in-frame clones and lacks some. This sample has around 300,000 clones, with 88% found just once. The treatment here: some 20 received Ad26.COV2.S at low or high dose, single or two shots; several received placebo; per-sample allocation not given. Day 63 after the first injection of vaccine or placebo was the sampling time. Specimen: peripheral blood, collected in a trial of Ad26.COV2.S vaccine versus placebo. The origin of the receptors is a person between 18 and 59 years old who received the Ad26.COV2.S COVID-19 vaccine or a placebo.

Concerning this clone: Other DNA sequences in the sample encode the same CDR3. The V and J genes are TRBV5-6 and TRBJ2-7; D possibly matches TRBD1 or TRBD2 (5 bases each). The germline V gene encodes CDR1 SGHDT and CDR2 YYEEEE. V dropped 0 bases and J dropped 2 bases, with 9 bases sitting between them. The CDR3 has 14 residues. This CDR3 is CASSLGQGAYEQYF. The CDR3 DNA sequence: TGTGCCAGCAGCTTGGGGCAGGGAGCCTACGAGCAGTACTTC.

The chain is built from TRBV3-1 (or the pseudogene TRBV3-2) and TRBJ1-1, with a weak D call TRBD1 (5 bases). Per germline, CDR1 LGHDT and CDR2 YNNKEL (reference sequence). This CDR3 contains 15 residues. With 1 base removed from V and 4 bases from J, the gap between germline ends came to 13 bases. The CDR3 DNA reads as TGTGCCAGCAGCCAAGTTCGTTGGGGGGGCACTGAAGCTTTCTTT. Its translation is CASSQVRWGGTEAFF.

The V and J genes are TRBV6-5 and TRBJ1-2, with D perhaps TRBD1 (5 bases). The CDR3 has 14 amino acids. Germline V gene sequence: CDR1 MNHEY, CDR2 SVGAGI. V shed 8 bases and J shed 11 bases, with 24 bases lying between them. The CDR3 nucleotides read TGTGCCAGCCTTTTACCGGGGCAAACGCGGTGGTACACCTTC. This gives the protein CASLLPGQTRWYTF.

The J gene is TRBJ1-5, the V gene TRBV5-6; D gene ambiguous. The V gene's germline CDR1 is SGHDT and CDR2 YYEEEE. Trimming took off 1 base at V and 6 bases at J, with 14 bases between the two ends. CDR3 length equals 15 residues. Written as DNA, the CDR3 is TGTGCCAGCAGCTTGCGCTACGTTGAGGGTCAGCCCCAGCATTTT. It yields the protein CASSLRYVEGQPQHF.

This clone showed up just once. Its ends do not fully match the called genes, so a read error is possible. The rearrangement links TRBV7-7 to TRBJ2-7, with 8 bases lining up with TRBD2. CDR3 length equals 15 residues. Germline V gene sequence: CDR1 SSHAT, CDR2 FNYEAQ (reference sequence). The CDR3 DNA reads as TGTGCTAGCAGCTTAGGCGGTAGCGGGGCCTACGAGCAGTACTTC. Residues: CASSLGGSGAYEQYF.

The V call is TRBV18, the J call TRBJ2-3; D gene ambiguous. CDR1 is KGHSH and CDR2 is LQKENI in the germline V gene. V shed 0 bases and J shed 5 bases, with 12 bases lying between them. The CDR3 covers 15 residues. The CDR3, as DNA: TGTGCCAGCTCACCACCGAAATCATTAAGAGATACGCAGTATTTT. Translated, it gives CASSPPKSLRDTQYF.